Following are 8 T cell receptor beta chains from one sample sequenced in a study of blood T cell repertoires in COVID-19. Some clones are missing from TCRdb's copy, which holds only in-frame ones; the method was immunoSEQ multiplex PCR. The table records around 50,000 clones, approximately 86% of them present only once. The specimen sequenced was peripheral blood. All receptors derive from a man aged 60 to 69 with active or convalescent COVID-19.

The V call is TRBV29-1, the J call TRBJ1-1; D ambiguous. V was shortened by 3 bases and J by 3 bases, with 11 bases between the two germline ends. Germline-derived CDR1 and CDR2 are SQVTM and ANQGSEA. CDR3 size: 13 residues. CDR3 amino acids: CSVDRDWDTEAFF. The CDR3 bases are TGCAGCGTTGACCGGGATTGGGACACTGAAGCTTTCTTT.

This chain uses TRBV14 with TRBJ2-5; D is undetermined. Trimming removed 2 bases from V and 1 base from J, with 5 bases in between. Germline values: CDR1 SGHDN, CDR2 FVKESK. The CDR3 has 13 amino acids. The CDR3 sequence: CASSQQRQETQYF. Here the CDR3 DNA reads TGTGCCAGCAGCCAACAGCGCCAAGAGACCCAGTACTTC.

V is TRBV7-7 and J is TRBJ1-6; weak D call: TRBD1 (6 bases). Trimming removed 0 bases from V and 7 bases from J, with 16 bases in between. The length of the CDR3 is 17 residues. Looked up from germline, CDR1 is SSHAT and CDR2 is FNYEAQ (reference sequence). In DNA, the CDR3 is TGTGCCAGCAGCTTAGCCCCCACAGGGTTCCGGAATTCACCCCTCCACTTT. It specifies CASSLAPTGFRNSPLHF.

The chain employs TRBV7-2 and TRBJ1-4; possibly TRBD1 for D (6 bases). The germline gives CDR1 SGHTA, CDR2 FQGNSA. V shed 5 bases and J shed 5 bases, with 12 bases lying between them. This CDR3 comprises 14 residues. The CDR3: CASSQFQGNEKLFF. The CDR3 DNA sequence: TGTGCCAGCAGCCAATTTCAGGGGAATGAAAAACTGTTTTTT.

The chain has TRBV5-4 and TRBJ2-7; 7 bases are shared with TRBD1. The CDR3 totals 14 residues. Losses at the gene ends were 4 bases for V and 2 bases for J; bases not matched to a gene: 6. Germline CDR1 reads SGHNT; CDR2 reads YYREEE (reference sequence). CDR3 nucleotide sequence: TGTGCCAGCAGCCAAAGGGACAGCGCCTACGAGCAGTACTTC. This codes for CASSQRDSAYEQYF.

The rearrangement links TRBV27 to TRBJ2-2; 10 bases map to TRBD1. This CDR3 has 16 residues. V lost 5 bases and J lost 7; bases outside the gene matches: 10. The germline CDR1 and CDR2 sequences are MNHEY and SMNVEV (reference sequence). The CDR3 sequence: CASSGFRTGGIGELFF. In DNA form, the CDR3 reads TGTGCCAGCAGTGGGTTTAGGACAGGGGGTATCGGGGAGCTGTTTTTT.

The V and J genes are TRBV28 and TRBJ2-5; TRBD1 matches 7 bases. Germline V lookup: CDR1 MDHEN, CDR2 SYDVKM. This CDR3 comprises 12 residues. Trimming took 8 bases from V and 4 from J; bases not matched to a gene: 4. In DNA, the CDR3 is TGTGCCAGCGCAGGGGGAAGAGAGACCCAGTACTTC. Protein: CASAGGRETQYF.

V is TRBV20-1 and J is TRBJ2-1; 10 nucleotides align to TRBD2. After removal of 3 bases from V and 3 bases from J, the junction contained 5 bases not matched to a gene. CDR3 size: 15 residues. CDR1 DFQATT and CDR2 SNEGSKA come from the germline V gene (reference sequence). The CDR3 bases are TGCAGTGCTAGTTCTAGCGGGGGTGTCTACAATGAGCAGTTCTTC. Its protein product is CSASSSGGVYNEQFF.